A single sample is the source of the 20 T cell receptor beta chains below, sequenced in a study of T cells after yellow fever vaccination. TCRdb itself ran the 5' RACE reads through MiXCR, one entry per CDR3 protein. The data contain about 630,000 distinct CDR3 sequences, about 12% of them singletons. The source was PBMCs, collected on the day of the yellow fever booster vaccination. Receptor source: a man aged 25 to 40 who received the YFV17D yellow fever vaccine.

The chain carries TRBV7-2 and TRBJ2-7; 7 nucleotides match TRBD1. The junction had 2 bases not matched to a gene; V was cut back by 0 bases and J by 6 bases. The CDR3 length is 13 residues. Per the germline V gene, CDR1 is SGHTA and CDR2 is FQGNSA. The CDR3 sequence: CASSLAGQAEQYF. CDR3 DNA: TGTGCCAGCAGCTTAGCCGGACAGGCCGAGCAGTACTTC.

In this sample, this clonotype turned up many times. The CDR3 DNA reads TGTGCCAGCAGTTTTGGCGGGAGTACCAAAAACATTCAGTACTTC. Amino acids: CASSFGGSTKNIQYF. This chain links TRBV12-3 or TRBV12-4 with TRBJ2-4; 7 nucleotides line up with TRBD2. The CDR3 covers 15 residues. J was trimmed by 2 bases and V by 3 bases; bases with no gene match: 4.

The CDR3 loop reads CSARLRDLGTEAFF. The CDR3 coding sequence is TGCAGTGCTAGATTACGGGACCTTGGTACTGAAGCTTTCTTT. The genes are TRBV20-1 and TRBJ1-1; TRBD1 is a possible D gene (5 bases). Germline V gives CDR1 DFQATT, CDR2 SNEGSKA (reference sequence). Trimming removed 2 bases from V and 5 bases from J, with 15 bases in between. The length of the CDR3 is 14 residues.

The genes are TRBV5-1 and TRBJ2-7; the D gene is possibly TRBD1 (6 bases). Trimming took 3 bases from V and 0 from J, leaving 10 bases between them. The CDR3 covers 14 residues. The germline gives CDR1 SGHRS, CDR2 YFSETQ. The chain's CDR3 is CASSSDSTSYEQYF. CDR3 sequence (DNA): TGCGCCAGCAGCTCGGACAGCACCTCCTACGAGCAGTACTTC.

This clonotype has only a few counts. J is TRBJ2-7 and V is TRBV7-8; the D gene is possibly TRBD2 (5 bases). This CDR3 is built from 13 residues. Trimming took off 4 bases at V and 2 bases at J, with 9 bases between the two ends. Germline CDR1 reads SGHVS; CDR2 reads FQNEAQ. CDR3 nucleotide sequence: TGTGCCAGCAGCTCTTTCGGGACCTACGAGCAGTACTTC. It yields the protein CASSSFGTYEQYF.

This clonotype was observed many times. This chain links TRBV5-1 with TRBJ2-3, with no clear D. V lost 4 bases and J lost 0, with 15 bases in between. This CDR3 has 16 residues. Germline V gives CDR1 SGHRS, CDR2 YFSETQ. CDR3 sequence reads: CASSPPGAPSTDTQYF. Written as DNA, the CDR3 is TGCGCCAGCAGCCCGCCTGGAGCGCCTAGCACAGATACGCAGTATTTT.

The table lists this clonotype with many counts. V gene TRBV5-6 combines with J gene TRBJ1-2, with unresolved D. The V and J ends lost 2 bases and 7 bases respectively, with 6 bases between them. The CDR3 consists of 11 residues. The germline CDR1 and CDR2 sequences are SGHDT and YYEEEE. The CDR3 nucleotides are TGTGCCAGCAGCTTAAGGGCTGGCTACACCTTC. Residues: CASSLRAGYTF.

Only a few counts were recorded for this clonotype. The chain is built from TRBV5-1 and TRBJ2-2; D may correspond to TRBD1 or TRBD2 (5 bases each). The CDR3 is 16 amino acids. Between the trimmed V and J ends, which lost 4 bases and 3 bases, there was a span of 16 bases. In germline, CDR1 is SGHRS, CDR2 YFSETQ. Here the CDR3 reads CASSLGTAIHTGELFF. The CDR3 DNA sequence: TGCGCCAGCAGCCTCGGGACGGCAATCCACACCGGGGAGCTGTTTTTT.

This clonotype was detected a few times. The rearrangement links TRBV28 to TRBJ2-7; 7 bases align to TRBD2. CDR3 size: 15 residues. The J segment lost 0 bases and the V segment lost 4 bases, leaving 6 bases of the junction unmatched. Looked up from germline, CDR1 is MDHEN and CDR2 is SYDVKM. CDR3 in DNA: TGTGCCAGCAGTTGGTTCGGCGGGAGCTCCTACGAGCAGTACTTC. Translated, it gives CASSWFGGSSYEQYF.

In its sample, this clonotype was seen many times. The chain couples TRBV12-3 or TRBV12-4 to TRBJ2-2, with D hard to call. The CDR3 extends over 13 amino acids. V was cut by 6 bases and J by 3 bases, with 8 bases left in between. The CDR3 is CASSSWDTGELFF. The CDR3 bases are TGTGCCAGCAGCTCTTGGGACACCGGGGAGCTGTTTTTT.

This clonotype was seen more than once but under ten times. CDR3 bases: TGTGCCAGCAGTTTCCCGAGGTCACCCCTCCACTTT. Its translation: CASSFPRSPLHF. V gene TRBV27 combines with J gene TRBJ1-6; D is uncertain. This CDR3 comprises 12 residues. Germline-derived CDR1 and CDR2 are MNHEY and SMNVEV (reference sequence). Trimming took 3 bases from V and 10 from J, leaving 7 bases between them.

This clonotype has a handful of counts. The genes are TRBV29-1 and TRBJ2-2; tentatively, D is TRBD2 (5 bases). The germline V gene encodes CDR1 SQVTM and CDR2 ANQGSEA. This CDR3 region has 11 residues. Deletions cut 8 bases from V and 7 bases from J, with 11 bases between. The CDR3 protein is CSSIEGGELFF. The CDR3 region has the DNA TGCAGCTCCATCGAGGGCGGGGAGCTGTTTTTT.

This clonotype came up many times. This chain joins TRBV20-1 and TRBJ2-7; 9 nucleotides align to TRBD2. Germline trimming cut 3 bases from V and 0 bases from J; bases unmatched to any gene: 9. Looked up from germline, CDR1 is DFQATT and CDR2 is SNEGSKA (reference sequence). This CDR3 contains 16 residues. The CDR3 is CSASDVRTSDSYEQYF. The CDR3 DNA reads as TGCAGTGCTAGCGACGTGAGGACTAGCGACTCCTACGAGCAGTACTTC.

The CDR3 DNA follows: TGTGCCAGCAGCTGGGGTAATTTGAGGCGGCAAGAGACCCAGTACTTC. Translating gives CASSWGNLRRQETQYF. V usage is TRBV5-6 and J usage is TRBJ2-5; no clear D gene. The germline gives CDR1 SGHDT, CDR2 YYEEEE. The CDR3 covers 16 residues. Trimming stripped 3 bases from V and 2 bases from J, with 17 bases between.

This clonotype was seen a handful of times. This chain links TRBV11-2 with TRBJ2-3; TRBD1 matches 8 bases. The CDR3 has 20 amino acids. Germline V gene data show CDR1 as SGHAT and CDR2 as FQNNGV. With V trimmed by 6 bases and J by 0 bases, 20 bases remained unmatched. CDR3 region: CASRGQGVLRGNPSTDTQYF. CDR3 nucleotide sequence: TGTGCCAGCAGAGGACAGGGAGTCCTCCGAGGGAACCCTAGCACAGATACGCAGTATTTT.

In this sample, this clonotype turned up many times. The CDR3 coding sequence is TGTGCCAGCAGCTTATCTCGAGGGGGGAGCTCCTACAATGAGCAGTTCTTC. The encoded protein is CASSLSRGGSSYNEQFF. The chain links TRBV7-6 to TRBJ2-1; the D call may be TRBD1 or TRBD2 (6 bases each). Trimming took 2 bases from V and 0 from J, leaving 14 bases between them. The CDR3 covers 17 residues. Germline loops: CDR1 SGHVS, CDR2 FNYEAQ.

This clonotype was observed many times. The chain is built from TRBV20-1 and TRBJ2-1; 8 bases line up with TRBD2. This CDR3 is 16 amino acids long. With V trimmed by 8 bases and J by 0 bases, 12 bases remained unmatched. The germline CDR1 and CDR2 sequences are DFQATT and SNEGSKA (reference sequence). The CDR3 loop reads CSSARVSGSSYNEQFF. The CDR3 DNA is TGCAGTAGTGCTAGGGTCAGCGGGAGCTCCTACAATGAGCAGTTCTTC.

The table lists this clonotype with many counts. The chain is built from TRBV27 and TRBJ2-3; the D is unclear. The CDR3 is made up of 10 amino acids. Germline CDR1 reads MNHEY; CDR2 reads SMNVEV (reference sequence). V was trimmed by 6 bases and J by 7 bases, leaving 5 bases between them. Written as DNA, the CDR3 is TGTGCCAGCAGAAATTATACGCAGTATTTT. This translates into CASRNYTQYF.

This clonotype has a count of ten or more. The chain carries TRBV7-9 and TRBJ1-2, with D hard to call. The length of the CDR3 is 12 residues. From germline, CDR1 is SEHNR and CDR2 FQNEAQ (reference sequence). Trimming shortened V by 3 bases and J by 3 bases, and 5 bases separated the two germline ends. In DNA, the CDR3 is TGTGCCAGCAGCTTCTCATACTATGGCTACACCTTC. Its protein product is CASSFSYYGYTF.

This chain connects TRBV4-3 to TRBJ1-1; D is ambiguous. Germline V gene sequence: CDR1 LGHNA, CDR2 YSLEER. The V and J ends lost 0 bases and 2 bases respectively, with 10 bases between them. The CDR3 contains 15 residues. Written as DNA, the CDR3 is TGCGCCAGCAGCCAAGATAGGGCCTTAAACACTGAAGCTTTCTTT. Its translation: CASSQDRALNTEAFF.